A single sample is the source of the 22 T cell receptor beta chains below, sequenced in a study of long-term antiretroviral therapy in people with HIV. The assay used was immunoSEQ (version v3.0), run at survey level. The assay was immunoSEQ multiplex PCR, and TCRdb's table has in-frame clones only and misses some. The sample contains 16,000 or so clones, 88% of which appear only once. The sample was unsorted PBMCs, taken 0.7 years before starting antiretroviral therapy. Every receptor here comes from a man in his fifties or sixties with HIV.

The CDR3 sequence is CASSPAGGDEQFF. DNA for the CDR3: TGTGCCAGCAGCCCTGCGGGAGGCGATGAGCAGTTCTTC. The chain combines TRBV6-5 with TRBJ2-1; 8 bases map to TRBD2. V trimming: 6 bases; J trimming: 8 bases; junction bases outside the gene matches: 6. Germline V lookup: CDR1 MNHEY, CDR2 SVGAGI. This CDR3 is 13 amino acids long.

The V and J genes are TRBV13 and TRBJ1-2; D is ambiguous. Germline CDR1 and CDR2: PRHDT and FYEKMQ (reference sequence). V lost 0 bases and J lost 4, with 12 bases in between. CDR3 length: 15 residues. The CDR3 bases are TGTGCCAGCAGCTTAGGAAGGGCACTGGGCTATGGCTACACCTTC. Its translation: CASSLGRALGYGYTF.

The gene calls are TRBV11-3 and TRBJ2-7; tentatively, D is TRBD1 (6 bases). Germline CDR1 reads SGHNT; CDR2 reads YENEEA. The CDR3 contains 13 residues. The V and J ends lost 1 base and 5 bases respectively, with 9 bases between them. CDR3 nucleotides: TGTGCCAGCAGCTTAGGGGCAGGGGACGAGCAGTACTTC. It encodes CASSLGAGDEQYF.

This sequence joins TRBV7-8 and TRBJ2-5; TRBD2 agrees at 10 bases. The J segment lost 4 bases and the V segment lost 5 bases, leaving 10 bases of the junction unmatched. From germline, CDR1 is SGHVS and CDR2 FQNEAQ. The CDR3 loop spans 16 amino acids. CDR3 residues: CASSTASGGAGETQYF. Written as DNA, the CDR3 is TGTGCCAGCAGCACCGCCAGCGGGGGGGCCGGAGAGACCCAGTACTTC.

This clone was recorded a few times. The CDR3 bases are TGTGCCAGCAGCCCCGGACGGGTCTACGAGCAGTACTTC. Translation: CASSPGRVYEQYF. The chain has TRBV11-2 and TRBJ2-7; the D is unclear. The CDR3 has 13 amino acids. Trimming pared 5 bases from V and 3 bases from J, leaving 11 bases between. CDR1 and CDR2 (germline): SGHAT, FQNNGV.

The rearrangement joins TRBV4-1 to TRBJ1-2; D uncertain. The germline V gene encodes CDR1 MGHRA and CDR2 YSYEKL. The CDR3 consists of 16 residues. The ends were cut back, 4 bases at V and 4 bases at J, with 19 bases in the middle. In DNA, the CDR3 is TGCGCCAGCAGCCCGAGCTTCTCCGGGCCCTTCTATGGCTACACCTTC. Its translation: CASSPSFSGPFYGYTF.

This chain links TRBV2 with TRBJ2-3, with 9 bases lining up with TRBD2. This CDR3 region has 14 residues. The germline V gene has CDR1 SNHLY and CDR2 FYNNEI. The ends lost 11 bases at V and 8 bases at J; junction bases unmatched: 14. The CDR3 nucleotides read TGTGCCCCAAGGGCTAGCGGGACTTTCACTACGCAGTATTTT. This sequence encodes CAPRASGTFTTQYF. The full variable domain, its missing parts supplied by reference TRBV2 and TRBJ2-3, is EPEVTQTPSHQVTQMGQEVILRCVPISNHLYFYWYRQILGQKVEFLVSFYNNEISEKSEIFDDQFSVERPDGSNFTLKIRSTKLEDSAMYFCAPRASGTFTTQYFGPGTRLTVL.

The chain has TRBV12-5 and TRBJ2-4, with no clear D. CDR1 is LGHNT, CDR2 FRNRAP, per germline. This CDR3 spans 12 amino acids. Between the trimmed V and J ends, which lost 6 bases and 9 bases, there was a span of 12 bases. The CDR3 coding sequence is TGTGCTAGTGGAGGGCCCTTTGGCATTCAGTACTTC. It encodes CASGGPFGIQYF.

The CDR3 DNA follows: TGTGCCAGCAGTTTAGGGACAGGGGTGTCTCTAGCTGAAGCTTTCTTT. It translates to CASSLGTGVSLAEAFF. The rearrangement links TRBV28 to TRBJ1-1, with TRBD1 matching over 10 bases. The CDR3 sequence is 16 residues long. V shed 2 bases and J 6 bases; nucleotides not matched to a gene: 9. Per the germline V gene, CDR1 is MDHEN and CDR2 is SYDVKM.

This rearrangement joins TRBV5-1 to TRBJ1-3; D uncertain. Germline V gene data show CDR1 as SGHRS and CDR2 as YFSETQ. This CDR3 has 14 amino acids. The V and J ends lost 4 bases and 0 bases respectively, with 8 bases between them. For the CDR3, the DNA is TGCGCCAGCAGCCCCCCCAGCTCTGGAAACACCATATATTTT. Translating gives CASSPPSSGNTIYF.

The chain recombines TRBV5-5 with TRBJ1-2; no clear D gene. CDR3 size: 14 residues. Germline CDR1 SGHKS, CDR2 YYEKEE (reference sequence). V lost 0 bases and J 0 bases, leaving 6 bases between the germline ends. The CDR3 here is CASSLDRPNYGYTF. The CDR3 bases are TGTGCCAGCAGCTTGGACAGACCTAACTATGGCTACACCTTC.

The gene calls are TRBV4-1 and TRBJ2-7, with TRBD2 matching over 12 bases. In germline, CDR1 is MGHRA, CDR2 YSYEKL. With 0 bases clipped from V and 6 bases from J, the junction kept 9 bases outside the gene matches. The CDR3 runs to 17 residues. CDR3 residues: CASSQEARLAGASEQYF. DNA for the CDR3: TGCGCCAGCAGCCAAGAGGCAAGACTAGCGGGGGCATCCGAGCAGTACTTC.

The rearrangement links TRBV5-1 to TRBJ2-3, with D possibly matching TRBD1 (6 bases). With 2 bases removed from V and 1 base from J, the gap between germline ends came to 14 bases. Germline V gene data show CDR1 as SGHRS and CDR2 as YFSETQ. The CDR3 has 16 residues. The CDR3 DNA reads TGCGCCAGCAGCTTCCAGGACAGTCAGGGCACAGATACGCAGTATTTT. This translates into CASSFQDSQGTDTQYF.

The gene calls are TRBV10-2 and TRBJ2-5; 7 bases line up with TRBD2. The CDR3 extends over 14 amino acids. With V trimmed by 4 bases and J by 5 bases, 7 bases remained unmatched. Germline V lookup: CDR1 WSHSY, CDR2 SAAADI. This chain's CDR3 is CASSVTSTLETQYF. For the CDR3, the DNA is TGCGCCAGCAGTGTGACTAGCACCCTCGAGACCCAGTACTTC.

The chain carries TRBV6-5 and TRBJ1-1, with D maybe TRBD1 (5 bases). V shed 0 bases and J shed 1 base, with 9 bases lying between them. The length of the CDR3 is 15 residues. The germline gives CDR1 MNHEY, CDR2 SVGAGI. The CDR3 loop is CASSYSTARNTEAFF. As DNA, the CDR3 is TGTGCCAGCAGTTACTCGACAGCCAGGAACACTGAAGCTTTCTTT.

This sequence joins TRBV27 and TRBJ2-5; D possibly corresponds to TRBD2 (5 bases). Germline assignment: CDR1 MNHEY and CDR2 SMNVEV (reference sequence). The CDR3 consists of 15 residues. V shed 5 bases and J shed 0 bases, with 13 bases lying between them. This CDR3 is CASSRGLEYQETQYF. The CDR3 DNA reads as TGTGCCAGCAGTAGAGGACTTGAGTACCAAGAGACCCAGTACTTC.

This sequence joins TRBV4-1 and TRBJ2-7; the D gene is possibly TRBD2 (6 bases). Per the germline V gene, CDR1 is MGHRA and CDR2 is YSYEKL. This CDR3 is built from 15 residues. Between the trimmed V and J ends, which lost 0 bases and 3 bases, there was a span of 12 bases. The CDR3 nucleotides are TGCGCCAGCAGCCAAGAGAGGACTACCTACTACGAGCAGTACTTC. Its translation is CASSQERTTYYEQYF.

The V and J genes are TRBV7-9 and TRBJ2-5; 7 nucleotides agree with TRBD2. This CDR3 is built from 15 residues. The V and J ends lost 3 bases and 1 base, in that order; junction bases with no gene match: 5. Germline V lookup: CDR1 SEHNR, CDR2 FQNEAQ (reference sequence). CDR3 loop: CASSFSAGLQETQYF. CDR3 DNA: TGTGCCAGCAGCTTTTCAGCGGGGCTCCAAGAGACCCAGTACTTC.

This sequence joins TRBV7-5 and TRBJ2-5; the table's D call, TRBD2, was not checked against the DNA. TRBV7-5 is termed a pseudogene. CDR3 size: 18 residues. Here the CDR3 reads CVRSWGGKAVKYQETQYF. The CDR3 DNA reads as TGTGTCAGAAGCTGGGGGGGGAAGGCGGTAAAGTACCAAGAGACCCAGTACTTC.

The chain uses TRBV28 and TRBJ2-7; D is uncertain. The germline gives CDR1 MDHEN, CDR2 SYDVKM. The CDR3 is made up of 14 amino acids. V was pared by 6 bases and J by 3 bases, with 15 bases between. The CDR3 DNA is TGTGCCAGCAGCCAATCCCCGACGTACTACGAGCAGTACTTC. Translated: CASSQSPTYYEQYF.

This chain links TRBV30 with TRBJ2-7; 10 positions agree with TRBD1. There are 15 residues in the CDR3. Germline CDR1 reads GTSNPN; CDR2 reads SVGIG (reference sequence). With 5 bases clipped from V and 5 bases from J, the junction kept 12 bases outside the gene matches. CDR3 sequence reads: CAWAIGGTGVHEQYF. The CDR3 bases are TGTGCCTGGGCGATTGGGGGGACAGGGGTCCACGAGCAGTACTTC.

This clone was observed once. The CDR3 reads CASSLIGNTGELFF. The CDR3 region has the DNA TGTGCCAGCAGTTTAATAGGTAACACCGGGGAGCTGTTTTTT. This chain joins TRBV27 and TRBJ2-2; no reliable D call. The V end lost 2 bases, the J end lost 2 bases, and 6 bases lay between the germline ends. Per the germline V gene, CDR1 is MNHEY and CDR2 is SMNVEV (reference sequence). CDR3 length equals 14 residues.